Below are 15 T cell receptor beta chains sequenced from a single sample in a study of neurological immune-mediated disorders. TCRdb re-called the 5' RACE reads with MiXCR, one entry per CDR3 protein. The sample holds tens of thousands of distinct CDR3 sequences, 2.5% to 3% seen once. The sequencing input was PBMCs. The origin of the receptors is a woman in her thirties with multiple sclerosis.

At least ten counts were recorded for this clonotype. V is TRBV20-1 and J is TRBJ2-7; D may be TRBD1 or TRBD2 (5 bases each). V was clipped by 0 bases and J by 2 bases, with 11 bases between them. The CDR3 consists of 14 residues. Germline assignment: CDR1 DFQATT and CDR2 SNEGSKA (reference sequence). CDR3: CSARDWDRTYEQYF. As DNA, the CDR3 is TGCAGTGCTAGAGATTGGGACCGTACCTACGAGCAGTACTTC.

A note on this clonotype: One end of the junction varies from germline; a read error may be responsible. V gene TRBV28 combines with J gene TRBJ1-2; no clear D gene. Germline V gene lookup returns CDR1 MDHEN and CDR2 SYDVKM. This CDR3 contains 14 residues. CDR3 loop: CAISQTLPNYGYTF. For the CDR3, the DNA is TGTGCCATCAGTCAGACATTACCCAACTATGGCTACACCTTC.

This clonotype was seen ten or more times. The V call is TRBV9, the J call TRBJ2-2; 11 nucleotides agree with TRBD2. Germline trimming cut 0 bases from V and 2 bases from J; bases unmatched to any gene: 0. The germline V gene has CDR1 SGDLS and CDR2 YYNGEE. The CDR3 contains 16 residues. This CDR3 is CASSVGLAGNTGELFF. For the CDR3, the DNA is TGTGCCAGCAGCGTAGGACTAGCGGGAAACACCGGGGAGCTGTTTTTT.

This clonotype came up many times. The chain carries TRBV10-2 and TRBJ2-7; a possible D gene is TRBD2 (6 bases). CDR3 size: 13 residues. CDR1 is WSHSY and CDR2 is SAAADI in the germline V gene. Trimming removed 4 bases from V and 6 bases from J, with 13 bases in between. The CDR3, as DNA: TGCGCCAGCAGTGCGGTCGGGGGTCGCGAGCAGTACTTC. Translating it yields CASSAVGGREQYF.

This clonotype was seen at least ten times. The V call is TRBV12-3 or TRBV12-4, the J call TRBJ1-2; perhaps TRBD1 as D (5 bases). The V end lost 1 base, the J end lost 8 bases, and 17 bases lay between the germline ends. CDR3 length: 15 residues. CDR3 coding DNA: TGTGCCAGCAGTTTAGACCAGGGATTGGGTTGGGGCTACACCTTC. Encoded protein: CASSLDQGLGWGYTF.

This clonotype occurred many times. The rearrangement uses TRBV11-2 and TRBJ2-2, with 7 bases matching TRBD1. CDR1 is SGHAT and CDR2 is FQNNGV in the germline V gene. Trimming took 5 bases from V and 4 from J; bases not matched to a gene: 13. The CDR3 covers 17 residues. The CDR3 region is CASSTRQGISGTGELFF. The CDR3, as DNA: TGTGCCAGCAGCACTAGACAGGGAATATCAGGCACCGGGGAGCTGTTTTTT.

In this sample, this clonotype turned up many times. The J gene is TRBJ2-1, the V gene TRBV5-1; a possible D gene is TRBD1 (5 bases). V lost 0 bases and J lost 8, with 12 bases in between. CDR1 is SGHRS, CDR2 YFSETQ, per germline. There are 14 residues in the CDR3. DNA of the CDR3: TGCGCCAGCAGCTTGGCCTGGGGCAGGGATGAGCAGTTCTTC. The encoded protein is CASSLAWGRDEQFF.

This clonotype was seen at least ten times. J is TRBJ2-3 and V is TRBV29-1; D is uncertain. Germline V gene lookup returns CDR1 SQVTM and CDR2 ANQGSEA. The V and J ends lost 3 bases and 2 bases respectively, with 9 bases between them. This CDR3 comprises 13 residues. CDR3 amino acids: CSVDSPNTDTQYF. Here the CDR3 DNA reads TGCAGCGTTGACAGTCCGAACACAGATACGCAGTATTTT.

This clonotype was seen ten or more times. The gene calls are TRBV2 and TRBJ1-1, with TRBD1 matching over 8 bases. There are 15 residues in the CDR3. The germline V gene encodes CDR1 SNHLY and CDR2 FYNNEI. V was pared by 1 base and J by 8 bases, with 9 bases of the junction left unmatched. CDR3 loop: CASSEGDRPLIEAFF. The CDR3 DNA is TGTGCCAGCAGTGAAGGGGACAGGCCCCTGATAGAAGCTTTCTTT.

This clonotype appeared many times. This chain links TRBV15 with TRBJ1-3; D ambiguous. The germline V gene has CDR1 LNHNV and CDR2 YYDKDF (reference sequence). V dropped 0 bases and J dropped 1 base, with 7 bases sitting between them. The length of the CDR3 is 15 residues. CDR3 in DNA: TGTGCCACCAGCAGAGATCAGGCGTCTGGAAACACCATATATTTT. Encoded protein: CATSRDQASGNTIYF.

This clonotype was counted many times. V gene TRBV11-2 combines with J gene TRBJ2-1, with 16 bases that match TRBD2. The ends lost 5 bases at V and 13 bases at J; junction bases unmatched: 5. CDR1 SGHAT and CDR2 FQNNGV come from the germline V gene. CDR3 length equals 14 residues. In nucleotides, the CDR3 is TGTGCCAGCAGCCCCGGGACTAGCGGGAGGGCCCAGTTCTTC. Its translation is CASSPGTSGRAQFF.

This clonotype was seen ten or more times. This sequence joins TRBV7-2 and TRBJ2-1; 8 positions match TRBD2. This CDR3 comprises 15 residues. CDR1 is SGHTA and CDR2 is FQGNSA in the germline V gene. V shed 3 bases and J 3 bases; nucleotides not matched to a gene: 4. The CDR3 loop is CASSFGRAIYNEQFF. The DNA for the CDR3 is TGTGCCAGCAGCTTCGGGAGGGCTATCTACAATGAGCAGTTCTTC.

In regard to this clonotype: A read error may be the cause here, since a much bigger clone is one base away. The CDR3 DNA reads TGTGCCAGCAGCGTAAAGGCAGAAGGGGAGCTGTTTTTT. It encodes CASSVKAEGELFF. The rearrangement uses TRBV9 and TRBJ2-2; no firm D call. This CDR3 region has 13 residues. Trimming stripped 1 base from V and 8 bases from J, with 9 bases between. The germline V gene has CDR1 SGDLS and CDR2 YYNGEE.

This clonotype occurred many times. The CDR3: CASSRSLGTYNSPLHF. As DNA, the CDR3 is TGTGCCAGCAGCCGGAGCCTGGGAACCTATAATTCACCCCTCCACTTT. The V gene is TRBV7-2, the J gene TRBJ1-6; D uncertain. The CDR3 is 16 amino acids. Trimming took 5 bases from V and 2 from J, leaving 13 bases between them. Germline assignment: CDR1 SGHTA and CDR2 FQGNSA. Using reference TRBV7-2 and TRBJ1-6 for the parts outside the CDR3, the full variable domain is GAGVSQSPSNKVTEKGKDVELRCDPISGHTALYWYRQSLGQGLEFLIYFQGNSAPDKSGLPSDRFSAERTGGSVSTLTIQRTQQEDSAVYLCASSRSLGTYNSPLHFGNGTRLTVT.

This clonotype was counted only a few times. The chain is built from TRBV7-2 and TRBJ2-7; TRBD1 matches at 7 bases. The germline V gene has CDR1 SGHTA and CDR2 FQGNSA. CDR3 length: 14 amino acids. V was clipped by 5 bases and J by 3 bases; unmatched bases: 7. The DNA for the CDR3 is TGTGCCAGCAGCGCGACAGGGCCAGTCTACGAGCAGTACTTC. It specifies CASSATGPVYEQYF.